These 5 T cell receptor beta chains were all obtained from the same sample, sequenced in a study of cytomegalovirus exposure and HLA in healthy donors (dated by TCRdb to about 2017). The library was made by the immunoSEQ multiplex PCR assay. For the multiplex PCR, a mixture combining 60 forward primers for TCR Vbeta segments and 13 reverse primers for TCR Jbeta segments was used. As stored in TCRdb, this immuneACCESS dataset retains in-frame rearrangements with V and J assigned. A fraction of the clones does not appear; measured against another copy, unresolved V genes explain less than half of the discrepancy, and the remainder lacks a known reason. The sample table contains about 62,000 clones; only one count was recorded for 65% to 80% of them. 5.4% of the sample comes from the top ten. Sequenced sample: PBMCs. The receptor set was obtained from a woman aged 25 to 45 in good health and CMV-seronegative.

In nucleotides, the CDR3 is TGTGCCAGCAGGGCAGGACAGGGAAGCTCCTACGAGCAGTACTTC. Its translation: CASRAGQGSSYEQYF. The chain combines TRBV6-1 with TRBJ2-5; 8 bases fit TRBD1. The J call is doubtful: the DNA matches TRBJ2-7 better. Germline CDR1 and CDR2: MNHNS and SASEGT. The CDR3 is 15 amino acids.

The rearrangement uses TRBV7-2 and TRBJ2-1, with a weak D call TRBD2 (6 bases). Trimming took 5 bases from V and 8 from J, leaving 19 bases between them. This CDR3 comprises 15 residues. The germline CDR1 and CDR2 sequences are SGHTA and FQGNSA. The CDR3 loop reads CASSPTTGRGHEQFF. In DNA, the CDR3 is TGTGCCAGCAGCCCAACGACCGGGAGAGGGCATGAGCAGTTCTTC. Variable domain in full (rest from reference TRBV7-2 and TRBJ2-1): GAGVSQSPSNKVTEKGKDVELRCDPISGHTALYWYRQSLGQGLEFLIYFQGNSAPDKSGLPSDRFSAERTGGSVSTLTIQRTQQEDSAVYLCASSPTTGRGHEQFFGPGTRLTVL.

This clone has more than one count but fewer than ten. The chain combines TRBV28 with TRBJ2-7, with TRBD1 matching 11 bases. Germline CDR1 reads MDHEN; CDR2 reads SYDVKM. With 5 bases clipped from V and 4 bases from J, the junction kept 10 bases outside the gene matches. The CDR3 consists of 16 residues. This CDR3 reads CASSIAGTGGRYEQYF. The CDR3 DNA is TGTGCCAGCAGTATCGCCGGGACAGGGGGTCGGTACGAGCAGTACTTC.

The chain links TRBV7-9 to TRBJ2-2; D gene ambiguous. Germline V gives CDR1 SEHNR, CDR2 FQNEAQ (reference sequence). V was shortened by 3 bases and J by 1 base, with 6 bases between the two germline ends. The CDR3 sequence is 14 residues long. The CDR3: CASSFVRNTGELFF. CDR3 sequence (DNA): TGTGCCAGCAGCTTCGTTAGGAACACCGGGGAGCTGTTTTTT.

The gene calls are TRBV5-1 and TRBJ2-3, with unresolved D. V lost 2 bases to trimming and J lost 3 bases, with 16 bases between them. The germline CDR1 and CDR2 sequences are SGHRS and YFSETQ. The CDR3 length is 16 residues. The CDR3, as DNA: TGCGCCAGCAGCTTTAACCCCCTCTTAACAACAGATACGCAGTATTTT. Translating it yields CASSFNPLLTTDTQYF.